This T cell receptor (beta chain) was obtained from a study of blood T cells in healthy people across ages. A J-beta primer mix and a sample-barcoded 5' primer were used in a second PCR of about 6 to 12 cycles. TCRdb fed the 5' RACE reads into MiXCR, producing one record per CDR3 protein. In the table there are more than 900,000 distinct CDR3 sequences, 25% of which are singletons. The CDR3 spans 14 residues. Separately, the same data were catalogued under a study of T cells of mothers and their children. In that study: Maternal samples each gave over 9.5 million TCR beta CDR3 reads, and child samples a few million each.

The source material was blood. J is TRBJ2-4 and V is TRBV21-1; the D segment call TRBD1 is taken from the table without a DNA check. TRBV21-1 corresponds to a pseudogene. The TCR was taken from a girl aged 2 to 10 in good health. CDR3 loop: CASSSTPLWSIQYF. As DNA, the CDR3 is TGTGCCAGCAGCTCGACACCCCTTTGGAGCATTCAGTACTTC.